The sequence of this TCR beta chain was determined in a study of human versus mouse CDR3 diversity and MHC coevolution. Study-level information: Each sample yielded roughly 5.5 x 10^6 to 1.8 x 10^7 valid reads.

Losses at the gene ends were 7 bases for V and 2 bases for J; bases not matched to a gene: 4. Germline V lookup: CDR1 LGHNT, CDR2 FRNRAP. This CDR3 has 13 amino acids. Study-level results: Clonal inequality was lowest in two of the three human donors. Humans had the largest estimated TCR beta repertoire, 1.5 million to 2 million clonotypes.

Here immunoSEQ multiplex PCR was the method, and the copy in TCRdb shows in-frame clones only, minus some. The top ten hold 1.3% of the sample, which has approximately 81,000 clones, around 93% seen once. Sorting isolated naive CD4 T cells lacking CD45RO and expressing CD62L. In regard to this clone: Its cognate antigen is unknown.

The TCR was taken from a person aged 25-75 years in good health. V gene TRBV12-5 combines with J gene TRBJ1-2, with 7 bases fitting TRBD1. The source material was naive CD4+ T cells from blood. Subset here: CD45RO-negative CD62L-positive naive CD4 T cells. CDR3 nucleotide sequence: TGTGCTAGTGCCCCGGACAGGAACTATGGCTACACCTTC. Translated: CASAPDRNYGYTF.